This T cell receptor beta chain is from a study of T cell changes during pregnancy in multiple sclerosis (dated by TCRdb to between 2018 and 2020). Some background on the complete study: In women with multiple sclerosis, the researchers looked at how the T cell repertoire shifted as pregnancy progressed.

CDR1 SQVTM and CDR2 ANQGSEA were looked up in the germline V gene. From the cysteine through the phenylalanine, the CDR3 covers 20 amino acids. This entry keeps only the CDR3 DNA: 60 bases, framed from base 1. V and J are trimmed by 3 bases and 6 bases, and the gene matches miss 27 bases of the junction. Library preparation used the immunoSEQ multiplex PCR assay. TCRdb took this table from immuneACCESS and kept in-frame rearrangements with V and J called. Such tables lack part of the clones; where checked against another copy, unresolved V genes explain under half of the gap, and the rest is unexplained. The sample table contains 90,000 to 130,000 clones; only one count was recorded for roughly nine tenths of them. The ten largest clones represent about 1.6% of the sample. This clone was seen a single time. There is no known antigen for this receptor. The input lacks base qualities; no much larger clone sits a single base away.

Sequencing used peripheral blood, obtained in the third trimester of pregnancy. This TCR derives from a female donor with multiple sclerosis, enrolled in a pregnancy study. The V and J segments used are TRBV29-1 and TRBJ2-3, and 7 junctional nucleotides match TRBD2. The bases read TGCAGCGTTGAGTTCGTCCTAGCGGATCGTGGGGTCCTAGAAACGGATACGCAGTATTTT. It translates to CSVEFVLADRGVLETDTQYF.